Listed below are T cell receptor beta chains from one sample, sequenced in a study of response to subunit inactivated influenza vaccine. Each CDR3 protein is one row after TCRdb ran MiXCR on the RT-PCR reads. The table includes a few hundred thousand distinct CDR3 sequences, roughly 22% detected once. Specimen: PBMCs from blood, collected 21 months after vaccination. These receptor sequences come from a man aged 45 to 70 who received an inactivated influenza vaccine. Each CDR3 is given with its conserved first and last residue. The D gene is left open where the match is weak. The size of a clone is reported for some rows only, either as once, few or many, or as a class for expanded clones.

size,D,J,V,CDR3,DNA
NA,NA,TRBJ2-2,TRBV29-1,CSVSQGSYTGELFF,TGCAGCGTTTCGCAAGGAAGCTACACCGGGGAGCTGTTTTTT
NA,NA,TRBJ1-2,TRBV7-4,CASSPLGRSTDYTF,TGTGCCAGCAGCCCTTTAGGAAGATCTACGGACTACACCTTC
NA,TRBD2,TRBJ2-2,TRBV4-3,CASSRGVVAGAHGELFF,TGCGCCAGCAGCCGGGGGGTGGTAGCGGGAGCTCACGGGGAGCTGTTTTTT
few,TRBD1,TRBJ2-7,TRBV20-1,CSASLRTGGYEQYF,TGCAGTGCTAGCCTAAGAACAGGGGGCTACGAGCAGTACTTC
NA,TRBD2,TRBJ2-3,TRBV20-1,CSARDWGGTSGGKSTDTQYF,TGCAGTGCTAGAGATTGGGGGGGGACTAGCGGGGGGAAAAGCACAGATACGCAGTATTTT
NA,TRBD1,TRBJ2-1,TRBV6-2/TRBV6-3,CASRPAFRTGTGRINEQFF,TGTGCCAGCAGGCCCGCTTTCAGGACCGGGACAGGGAGAATAAATGAGCAGTTCTTC
few,TRBD1,TRBJ2-6,TRBV4-3,CASSQDARQGALSGANVLTF,TGCGCCAGCAGCCAAGACGCACGACAGGGGGCACTCTCTGGGGCCAACGTCCTGACTTTC
NA,NA,TRBJ1-2,TRBV25-1,CASSDREAGYTF,TGTGCCAGCAGTGACAGGGAAGCTGGCTACACCTTC
few,TRBD2,TRBJ2-3,TRBV24-1,CATSDTRTSGSTDTQYF,TGTGCCACCAGTGACACCCGGACTAGCGGGAGTACAGATACGCAGTATTTT
few,TRBD1,TRBJ1-3,TRBV20-1,CSARTSGQGAYGNTIYF,TGCAGTGCTAGAACATCCGGACAGGGGGCTTATGGAAACACCATATATTTT
few,TRBD1,TRBJ1-2,TRBV20-1,CSARDTGGGYGYTF,TGCAGTGCTAGAGACACAGGGGGAGGCTATGGCTACACCTTC
NA,NA,TRBJ1-4,TRBV7-2,CASSLNGGSGEKLFF,TGTGCCAGCAGCCTGAATGGGGGATCGGGTGAAAAACTGTTTTTT
few,NA,TRBJ1-4,TRBV6-5,CASSYSRGSNEKLFF,TGTGCCAGCAGTTACTCAAGGGGCTCTAATGAAAAACTGTTTTTT
NA,NA,TRBJ1-3,TRBV18,CASSPWASGNTIYF,TGTGCCAGCTCACCATGGGCCTCTGGAAACACCATATATTTT
NA,TRBD1,TRBJ1-5,TRBV19,CASSIGTGKDQPQHF,TGTGCCAGTAGTATAGGGACAGGGAAAGATCAGCCCCAGCATTTT